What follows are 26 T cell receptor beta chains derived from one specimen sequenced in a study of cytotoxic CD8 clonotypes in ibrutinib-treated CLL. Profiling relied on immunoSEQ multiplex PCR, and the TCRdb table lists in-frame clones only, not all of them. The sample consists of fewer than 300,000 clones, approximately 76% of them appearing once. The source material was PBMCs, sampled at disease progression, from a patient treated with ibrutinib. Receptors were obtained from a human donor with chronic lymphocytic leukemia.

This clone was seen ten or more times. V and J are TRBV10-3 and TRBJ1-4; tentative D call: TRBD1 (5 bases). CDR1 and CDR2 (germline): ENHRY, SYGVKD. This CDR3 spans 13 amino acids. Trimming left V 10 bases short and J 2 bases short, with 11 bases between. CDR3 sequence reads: CATGGDTNEKLFF. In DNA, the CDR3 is TGTGCCACCGGGGGGGACACTAATGAAAAACTGTTTTTT.

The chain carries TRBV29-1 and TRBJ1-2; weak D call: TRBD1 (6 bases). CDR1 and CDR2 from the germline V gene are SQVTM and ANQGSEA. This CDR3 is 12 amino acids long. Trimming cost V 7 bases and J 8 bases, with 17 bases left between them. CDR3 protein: CSARRGGRGYTF. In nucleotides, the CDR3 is TGCAGCGCCAGAAGGGGGGGCAGGGGCTACACCTTC.

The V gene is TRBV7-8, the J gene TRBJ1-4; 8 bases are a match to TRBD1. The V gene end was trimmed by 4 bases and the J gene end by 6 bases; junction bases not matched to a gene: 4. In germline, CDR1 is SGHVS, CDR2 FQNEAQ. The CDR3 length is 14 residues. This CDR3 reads CASSSTGDDEKLFF. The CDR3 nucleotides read TGTGCCAGCAGCTCGACAGGGGATGATGAAAAACTGTTTTTT.

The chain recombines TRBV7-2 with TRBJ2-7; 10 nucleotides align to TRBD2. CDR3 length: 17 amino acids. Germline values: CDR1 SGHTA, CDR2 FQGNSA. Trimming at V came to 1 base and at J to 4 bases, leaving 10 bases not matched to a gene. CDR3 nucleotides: TGTGCCAGCAGCTTAGTAAAGCGGGGGGGCTGGACGTACGAGCAGTACTTC. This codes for CASSLVKRGGWTYEQYF.

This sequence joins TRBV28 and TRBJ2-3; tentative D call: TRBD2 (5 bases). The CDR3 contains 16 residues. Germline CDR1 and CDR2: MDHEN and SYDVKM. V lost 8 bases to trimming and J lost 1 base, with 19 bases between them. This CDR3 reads CASGSLGSEGTDTQYF. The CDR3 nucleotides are TGTGCCAGCGGAAGTTTGGGGTCGGAGGGCACAGATACGCAGTATTTT.

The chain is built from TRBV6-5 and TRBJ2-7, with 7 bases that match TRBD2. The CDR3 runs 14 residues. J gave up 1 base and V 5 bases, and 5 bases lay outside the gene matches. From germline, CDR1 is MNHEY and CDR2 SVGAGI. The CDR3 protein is CASSHSGPSYEQYF. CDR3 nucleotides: TGTGCCAGCAGTCATAGCGGGCCATCCTACGAGCAGTACTTC.

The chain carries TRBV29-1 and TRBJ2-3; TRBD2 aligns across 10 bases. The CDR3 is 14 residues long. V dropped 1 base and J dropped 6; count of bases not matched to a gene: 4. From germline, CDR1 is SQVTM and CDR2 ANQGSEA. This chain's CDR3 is CSVEGGLALDTQYF. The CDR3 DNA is TGCAGCGTTGAAGGGGGACTAGCGTTGGATACGCAGTATTTT.

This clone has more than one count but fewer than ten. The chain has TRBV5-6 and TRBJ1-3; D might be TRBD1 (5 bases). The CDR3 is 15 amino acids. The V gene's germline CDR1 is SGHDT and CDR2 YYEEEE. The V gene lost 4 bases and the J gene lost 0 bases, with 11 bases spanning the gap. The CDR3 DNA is TGTGCCAGCAGCCAATTGGGGGGCTCTGGAAACACCATATATTTT. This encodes CASSQLGGSGNTIYF.

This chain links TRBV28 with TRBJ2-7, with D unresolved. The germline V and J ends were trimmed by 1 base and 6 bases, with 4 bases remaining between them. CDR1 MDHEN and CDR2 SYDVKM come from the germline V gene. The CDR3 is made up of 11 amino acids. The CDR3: CASSLSIEQYF. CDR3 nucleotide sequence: TGTGCCAGCAGTTTATCGATCGAGCAGTACTTC. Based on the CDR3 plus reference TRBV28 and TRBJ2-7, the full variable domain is DVKVTQSSRYLVKRTGEKVFLECVQDMDHENMFWYRQDPGLGLRLIYFSYDVKMKEKGDIPEGYSVSREKKERFSLILESASTNQTSMYLCASSLSIEQYFGPGTRLTVT.

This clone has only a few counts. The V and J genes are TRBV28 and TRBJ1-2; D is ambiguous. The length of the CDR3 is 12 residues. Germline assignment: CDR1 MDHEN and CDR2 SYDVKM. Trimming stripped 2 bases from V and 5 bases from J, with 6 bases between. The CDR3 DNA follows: TGTGCCAGCAGTTTAGATCGATATGGCTACACCTTC. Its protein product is CASSLDRYGYTF.

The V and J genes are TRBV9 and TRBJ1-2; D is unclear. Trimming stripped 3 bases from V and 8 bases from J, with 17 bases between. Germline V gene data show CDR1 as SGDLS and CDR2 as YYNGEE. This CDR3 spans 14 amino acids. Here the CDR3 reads CASSGPGQVGGYTF. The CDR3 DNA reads TGTGCCAGCAGCGGACCAGGCCAAGTAGGCGGCTACACCTTC. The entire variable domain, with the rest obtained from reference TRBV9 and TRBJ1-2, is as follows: DSGVTQTPKHLITATGQRVTLRCSPRSGDLSVYWYQQSLDQGLQFLIQYYNGEERAKGNILERFSAQQFPDLHSELNLSSLELGDSALYFCASSGPGQVGGYTFGSGTRLTVV.

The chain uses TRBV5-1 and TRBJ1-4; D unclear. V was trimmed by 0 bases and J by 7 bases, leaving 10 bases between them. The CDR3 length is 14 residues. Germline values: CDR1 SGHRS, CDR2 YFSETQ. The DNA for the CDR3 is TGCGCCAGCAGCTTGGAGGGTTATGGTGAAAAACTGTTTTTT. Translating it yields CASSLEGYGEKLFF.

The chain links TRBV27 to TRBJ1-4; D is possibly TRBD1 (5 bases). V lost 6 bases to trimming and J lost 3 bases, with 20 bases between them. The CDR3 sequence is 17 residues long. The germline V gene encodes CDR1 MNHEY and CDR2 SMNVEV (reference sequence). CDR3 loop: CASSSTSSVGANEKLFF. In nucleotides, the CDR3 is TGTGCCAGCAGCTCCACCTCAAGCGTGGGGGCTAATGAAAAACTGTTTTTT.

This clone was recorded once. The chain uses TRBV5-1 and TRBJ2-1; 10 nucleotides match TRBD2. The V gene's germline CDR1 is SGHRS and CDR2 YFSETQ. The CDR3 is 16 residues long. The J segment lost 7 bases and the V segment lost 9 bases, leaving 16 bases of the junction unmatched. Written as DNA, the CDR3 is TGCGCCACCAGGCTATATCTAGCGGGAGCTACAAATGAGCAGTTCTTC. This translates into CATRLYLAGATNEQFF.

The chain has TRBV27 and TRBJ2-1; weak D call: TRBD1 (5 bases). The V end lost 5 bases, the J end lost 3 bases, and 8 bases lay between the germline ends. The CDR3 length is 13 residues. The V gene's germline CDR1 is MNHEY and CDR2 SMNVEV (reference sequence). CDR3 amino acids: CASSRGFYNEQFF. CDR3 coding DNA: TGTGCCAGCAGTAGGGGATTCTACAATGAGCAGTTCTTC.

This CDR3 is CASSLQWRMGETQYF. The CDR3 bases are TGTGCCAGCAGCCTACAGTGGCGGATGGGGGAGACCCAGTACTTC. The chain combines TRBV14 with TRBJ2-5; D is unclear. CDR1 is SGHDN, CDR2 FVKESK, per germline. V lost 4 bases, J lost 5 bases, and 17 bases lay in between. This CDR3 spans 15 amino acids. Looking up the rest from reference TRBV14 and TRBJ2-5 gives the full variable domain: EAGVTQFPSHSVIEKGQTVTLRCDPISGHDNLYWYRRVMGKEIKFLLHFVKESKQDESGMPNNRFLAERTGGTYSTLKVQPAELEDSGVYFCASSLQWRMGETQYFGPGTRLLVL.

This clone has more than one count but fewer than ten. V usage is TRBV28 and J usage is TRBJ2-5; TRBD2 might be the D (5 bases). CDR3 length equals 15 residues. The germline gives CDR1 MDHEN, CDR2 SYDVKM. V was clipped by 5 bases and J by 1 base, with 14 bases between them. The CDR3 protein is CASSPLREGQETQYF. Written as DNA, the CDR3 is TGTGCCAGCAGTCCGCTTCGAGAGGGCCAAGAGACCCAGTACTTC.

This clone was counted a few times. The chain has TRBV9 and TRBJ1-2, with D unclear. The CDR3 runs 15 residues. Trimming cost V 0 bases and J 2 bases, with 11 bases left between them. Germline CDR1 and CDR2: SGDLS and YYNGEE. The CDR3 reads CASSVAGSPNYGYTF. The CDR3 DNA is TGTGCCAGCAGCGTAGCTGGGAGCCCAAACTATGGCTACACCTTC.

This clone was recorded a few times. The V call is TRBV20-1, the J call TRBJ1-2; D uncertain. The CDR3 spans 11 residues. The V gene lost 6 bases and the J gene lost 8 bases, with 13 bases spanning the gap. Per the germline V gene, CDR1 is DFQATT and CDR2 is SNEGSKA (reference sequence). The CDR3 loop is CSAQRVGGYTF. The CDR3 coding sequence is TGCAGTGCCCAAAGGGTTGGCGGCTACACCTTC.

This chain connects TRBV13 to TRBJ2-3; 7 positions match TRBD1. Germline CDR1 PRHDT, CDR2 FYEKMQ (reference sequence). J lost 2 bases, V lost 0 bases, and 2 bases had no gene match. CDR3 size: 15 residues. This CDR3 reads CASSLGTGLTDTQYF. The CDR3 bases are TGTGCCAGCAGCTTAGGGACAGGGCTCACAGATACGCAGTATTTT.

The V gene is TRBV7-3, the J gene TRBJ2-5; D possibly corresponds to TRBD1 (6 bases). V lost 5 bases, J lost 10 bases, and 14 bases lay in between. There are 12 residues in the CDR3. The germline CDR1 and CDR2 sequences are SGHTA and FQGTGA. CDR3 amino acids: CASSADSSHQYF. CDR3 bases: TGTGCCAGCAGCGCGGACAGTTCTCACCAGTACTTC.

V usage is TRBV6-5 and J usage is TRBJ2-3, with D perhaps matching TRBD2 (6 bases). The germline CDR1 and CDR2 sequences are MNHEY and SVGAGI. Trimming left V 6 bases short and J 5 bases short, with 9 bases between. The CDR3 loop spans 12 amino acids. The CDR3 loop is CASRDYLDTQYF. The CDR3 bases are TGTGCCAGCAGGGACTATTTAGATACGCAGTATTTT.

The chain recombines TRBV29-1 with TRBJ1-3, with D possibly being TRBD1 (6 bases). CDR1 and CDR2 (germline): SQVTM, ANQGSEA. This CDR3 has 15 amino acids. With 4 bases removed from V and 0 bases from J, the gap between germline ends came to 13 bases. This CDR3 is CSVVAQGHSGNTIYF. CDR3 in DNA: TGCAGCGTTGTAGCCCAGGGGCACTCTGGAAACACCATATATTTT.

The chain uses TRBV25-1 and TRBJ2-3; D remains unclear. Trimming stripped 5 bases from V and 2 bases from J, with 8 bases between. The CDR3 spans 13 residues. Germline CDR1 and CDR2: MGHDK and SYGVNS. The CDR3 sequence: CASSSITTDTQYF. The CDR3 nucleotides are TGTGCCAGCAGTAGTATAACCACAGATACGCAGTATTTT.

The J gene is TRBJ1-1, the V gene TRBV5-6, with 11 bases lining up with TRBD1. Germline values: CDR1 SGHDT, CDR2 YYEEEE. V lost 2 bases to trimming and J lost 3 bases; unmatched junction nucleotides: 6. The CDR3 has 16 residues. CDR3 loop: CASSLGQGARDTEAFF. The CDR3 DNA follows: TGTGCCAGCAGCTTAGGACAGGGGGCGCGCGACACTGAAGCTTTCTTT. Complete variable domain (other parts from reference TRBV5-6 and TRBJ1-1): DAGVTQSPTHLIKTRGQQVTLRCSPKSGHDTVSWYQQALGQGPQFIFQYYEEEERQRGNFPDRFSGHQFPNYSSELNVNALLLGDSALYLCASSLGQGARDTEAFFGQGTRLTVV.

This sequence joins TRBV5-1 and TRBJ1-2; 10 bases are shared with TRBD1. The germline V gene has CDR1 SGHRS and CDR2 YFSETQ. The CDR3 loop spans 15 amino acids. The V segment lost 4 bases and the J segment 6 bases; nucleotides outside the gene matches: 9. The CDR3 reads CASSPFGGTGDGYTF. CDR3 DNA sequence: TGCGCCAGCAGCCCCTTTGGAGGGACAGGGGATGGCTACACCTTC.